The rows below give T cell receptor beta chains drawn from one sample of a study of T-cell reconstitution after alpha-beta-depleted transplantation in children. TCRdb re-called the PCR reads with MiXCR, one entry per CDR3 protein. The table has 95,000 to 120,000 distinct CDR3 sequences, about 6% seen once; the top ten hold roughly 20%. The specimen comprised PBMCs, mostly from graft donor cells, sampled 360 days after TCRalphabeta/CD19-depleted stem cell transplant. These receptors all stem from a male patient aged 2-9 years who had a stem cell transplant for acute lymphoblastic leukemia, so the T cells may come from the graft donor. Both conserved end residues are part of each CDR3. Fields, in order: clone size, V gene, J gene, D gene, CDR3 protein, CDR3 DNA. The D gene is left open where the match is weak. Clone size is stated in some rows and not others, as once, few, many or a class when expanded.

NA	TRBV7-6	TRBJ2-7	TRBD2	CASSLALAGAYEQYF	TGTGCCAGCAGCTTAGCGCTAGCGGGAGCGTACGAGCAGTACTTC
many	TRBV5-6	TRBJ1-2	NA	CASSPDRDGYTF	TGTGCCAGCAGCCCAGACCGGGATGGCTACACCTTC
many	TRBV10-3	TRBJ2-2	TRBD2	CAIKMGSGRRTGELFF	TGTGCCATCAAAATGGGAAGCGGGAGAAGGACCGGGGAGCTGTTTTTT
many	TRBV4-2	TRBJ2-3	TRBD2	CASSQGRGGPDTQYF	TGTGCCAGCAGCCAAGGTCGCGGGGGTCCAGATACGCAGTATTTT
many	TRBV10-2	TRBJ2-7	NA	CASSDGYSYEQYF	TGCGCCAGCAGTGACGGGTACTCCTACGAGCAGTACTTC
NA	TRBV28	TRBJ2-1	NA	CASSFRGPYNEQFF	TGTGCCAGCAGTTTCCGGGGGCCTTACAATGAGCAGTTCTTC
many	TRBV4-3	TRBJ2-2	TRBD1	CASSQDRPDRGNTGELFF	TGCGCCAGCAGCCAAGATCGTCCCGACAGGGGCAACACCGGGGAGCTGTTTTTT
many	TRBV5-1	TRBJ2-1	NA	CASSLVGRGSHEQFF	TGCGCCAGCAGCTTGGTGGGTCGAGGTTCGCATGAGCAGTTCTTC
many	TRBV20-1	TRBJ2-7	NA	CSAPRDGSYEQYF	TGCAGTGCTCCTCGGGACGGCTCCTACGAGCAGTACTTC
NA	TRBV5-4	TRBJ2-5	NA	CASSLAEGGEAQYF	TGTGCCAGCAGCTTGGCCGAGGGCGGCGAGGCCCAGTACTTC
many	TRBV29-1	TRBJ2-5	NA	CSVEVFQETQYF	TGCAGCGTTGAAGTCTTCCAAGAGACCCAGTACTTC
few	TRBV15	TRBJ1-3	TRBD1	CATSRDRKQLIDRGVPGNTIYF	TGTGCCACCAGCAGAGATCGGAAACAACTCATTGACAGGGGAGTTCCTGGAAACACCATATATTTT
many	TRBV7-9	TRBJ1-4	NA	CASSLEGGTNEKLFF	TGTGCCAGCAGCTTAGAGGGCGGGACTAATGAAAAACTGTTTTTT
many	TRBV7-9	TRBJ2-7	NA	CASSFSGHYEQYF	TGTGCCAGCAGCTTTTCAGGGCACTACGAGCAGTACTTC
many	TRBV7-8	TRBJ1-6	NA	CASNPGGDNSPLHF	TGTGCCAGCAACCCGGGAGGGGACAATTCACCCCTCCACTTT
many	TRBV7-9	TRBJ2-4	NA	CASSFPGPQYF	TGTGCCAGCAGCTTTCCGGGACCCCAGTACTTC
many	TRBV7-2	TRBJ2-1	NA	CASSLGHRRGSSYNEQFF	TGTGCCAGCAGCTTAGGGCACCGGCGTGGAAGCTCCTACAATGAGCAGTTCTTC
few	TRBV19	TRBJ2-1	NA	CASSITTGGYEQFF	TGTGCCAGTAGTATAACAACCGGGGGCTATGAGCAGTTCTTC
many	TRBV4-3	TRBJ2-7	NA	CASSQDEGTLREQYF	TGCGCCAGCAGCCAAGATGAGGGGACACTCCGGGAGCAGTACTTC
many	TRBV5-1	TRBJ2-7	TRBD2	CASKITSASSYEQYF	TGCGCCAGCAAAATCACTAGCGCGAGCTCCTACGAGCAGTACTTC
many	TRBV9	TRBJ1-5	NA	CASSVGNQPQHF	TGTGCCAGCAGCGTAGGGAATCAGCCCCAGCATTTT
NA	TRBV5-1	TRBJ2-5	NA	CASSLGTLPEGETQYF	TGCGCCAGCAGCTTGGGGACCCTCCCCGAGGGAGAGACCCAGTACTTC
many	TRBV13	TRBJ2-5	TRBD1	CASSLSGQGQETQYF	TGTGCCAGCAGCTTGTCTGGACAGGGCCAAGAGACCCAGTACTTC
medium-sized	TRBV11-2	TRBJ2-1	TRBD2	CASSLDQGGLGSRQFF	TGTGCCAGCAGCTTAGATCAAGGGGGACTAGGGTCCCGGCAGTTCTTC
NA	TRBV4-2	TRBJ1-1	TRBD1	CASSQKQGRGAWDTEAFF	TGTGCCAGCAGCCAGAAACAGGGGAGAGGGGCCTGGGACACTGAAGCTTTCTTT